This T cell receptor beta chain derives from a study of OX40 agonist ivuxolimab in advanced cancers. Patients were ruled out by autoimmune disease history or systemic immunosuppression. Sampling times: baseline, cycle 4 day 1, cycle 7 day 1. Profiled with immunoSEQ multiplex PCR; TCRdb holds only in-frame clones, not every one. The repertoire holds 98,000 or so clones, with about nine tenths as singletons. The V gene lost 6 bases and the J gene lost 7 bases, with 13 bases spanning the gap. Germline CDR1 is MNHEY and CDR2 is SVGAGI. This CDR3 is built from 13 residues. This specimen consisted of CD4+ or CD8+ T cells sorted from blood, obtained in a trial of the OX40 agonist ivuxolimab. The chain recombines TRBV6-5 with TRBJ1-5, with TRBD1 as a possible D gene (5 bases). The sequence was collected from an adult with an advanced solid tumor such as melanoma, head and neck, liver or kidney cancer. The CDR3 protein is CASRHGGGQPQHF. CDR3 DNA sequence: TGTGCCAGCAGGCACGGGGGAGGACAGCCCCAGCATTTT.